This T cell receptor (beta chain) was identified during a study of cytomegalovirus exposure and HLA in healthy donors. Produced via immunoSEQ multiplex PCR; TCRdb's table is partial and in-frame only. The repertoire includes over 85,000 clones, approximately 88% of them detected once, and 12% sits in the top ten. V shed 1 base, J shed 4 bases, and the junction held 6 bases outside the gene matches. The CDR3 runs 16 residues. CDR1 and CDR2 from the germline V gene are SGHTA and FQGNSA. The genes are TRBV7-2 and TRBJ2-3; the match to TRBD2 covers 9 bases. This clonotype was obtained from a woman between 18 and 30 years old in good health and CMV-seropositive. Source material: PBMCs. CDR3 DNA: TGTGCCAGCAGCTTAGTGCCCGGCGGGGGGGCAGATACGCAGTATTTT. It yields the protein CASSLVPGGGADTQYF.